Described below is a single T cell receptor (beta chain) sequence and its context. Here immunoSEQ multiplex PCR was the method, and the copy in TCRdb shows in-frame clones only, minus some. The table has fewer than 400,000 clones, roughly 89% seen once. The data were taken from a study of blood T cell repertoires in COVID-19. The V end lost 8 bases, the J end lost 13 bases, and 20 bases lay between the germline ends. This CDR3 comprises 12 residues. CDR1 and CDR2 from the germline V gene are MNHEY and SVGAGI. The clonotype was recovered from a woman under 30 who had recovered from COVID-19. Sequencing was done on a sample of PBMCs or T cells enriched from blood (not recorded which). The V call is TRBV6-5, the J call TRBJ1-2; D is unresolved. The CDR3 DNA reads TGTGCCAGCTTGTCGGCTCTAGGCGTCCCCACCTTC. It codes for CASLSALGVPTF.